This section outlines one T cell receptor (beta chain) sequence together with its context. Its cognate antigen is unknown. The PCR ran on 60 Vbeta and 13 Jbeta primers. Here immunoSEQ multiplex PCR was the method, and the copy in TCRdb shows in-frame clones only, minus some. The sample consists of 200,000 to 250,000 clones, approximately 84% of them appearing once. This specimen belongs to a study of cytomegalovirus exposure and HLA in healthy donors. Study findings and constraints: In a later analysis, compared with equally common non-associated chains, HLA-associated beta chains were more expanded. In a later analysis, several top co-occurrence clusters appeared linked to parvovirus B19, influenza, CMV and Epstein-Barr virus. TCR beta chain V- and J-gene trimming was linked, in a later analysis, to a missense variant in DCLRE1C. Cytomegalovirus-associated status was assigned to 150 or so TCR beta chains.

This CDR3 contains 14 residues. Trimming took 3 bases from V and 4 from J, leaving 14 bases between them. Germline V gene data show CDR1 as GTSNPN and CDR2 as SVGIG (reference sequence). Sequencing was carried out using PBMCs. This clonotype was sampled from a woman aged 40-49 years in good health and CMV-seronegative. The chain recombines TRBV30 with TRBJ2-3, with D possibly matching TRBD1 (5 bases). Here the CDR3 DNA reads TGTGCCTGGAGCGGGCAGGGTATAGCAGATACGCAGTATTTT. Translated, it gives CAWSGQGIADTQYF.